These 20 T cell receptor beta chains share one sample of origin, sequenced in a study of CD4 and CD8 cells across lung adenocarcinoma regions. Each CDR3 protein is one row after TCRdb ran MiXCR on the PCR reads. The top ten clones hold around 50% of a sample with about 25,000 distinct CDR3 sequences, approximately 50% of them seen once. Sequenced material: CD8+ T cells from the center of a lung tumor. These receptors all come from a male donor with lung adenocarcinoma. The CD4 and CD8 labels of this study may be unreliable.

This clonotype is deemed medium-sized. The chain couples TRBV10-3 to TRBJ2-1, with 7 bases aligning to TRBD2. The CDR3 consists of 14 residues. V dropped 4 bases and J dropped 9; count of bases not matched to a gene: 9. CDR1 is ENHRY, CDR2 SYGVKD, per germline. Written as DNA, the CDR3 is TGTGCCATCAGTGGCGGCGGGAGTCGGGGTGAGCAGTTCTTC. Protein product: CAISGGGSRGEQFF.

J is TRBJ2-3 and V is TRBV6-1, with D possibly being TRBD1 or TRBD2 (6 bases each). V was trimmed by 0 bases and J by 9 bases, leaving 19 bases between them. This CDR3 has 16 residues. Germline V gives CDR1 MNHNS, CDR2 SASEGT. The CDR3 protein is CASSEAGTGAEDTQYF. In DNA form, the CDR3 reads TGTGCCAGCAGTGAAGCGGGGACGGGGGCCGAGGACACGCAGTATTTT.

This clonotype showed up many times. The V call is TRBV6-1, the J call TRBJ2-2; possible D gene TRBD1, 5 bases. This CDR3 is 14 amino acids long. V was cut by 4 bases and J by 5 bases, with 11 bases left in between. The germline gives CDR1 MNHNS, CDR2 SASEGT. As DNA, the CDR3 is TGTGCCAGCAGTGCAGGGATTGGGACCGGGGAGCTGTTTTTT. Translated, it gives CASSAGIGTGELFF.

The chain couples TRBV6-5 to TRBJ2-3, with D perhaps TRBD1 (5 bases). Germline loops: CDR1 MNHEY, CDR2 SVGAGI. The CDR3 is 12 amino acids. The germline V and J ends were trimmed by 4 bases and 14 bases, with 16 bases remaining between them. The CDR3 reads CASSSDSAGPYF. CDR3 DNA sequence: TGTGCCAGCAGTTCGGATAGTGCAGGGCCGTATTTT.

The V gene is TRBV10-1, the J gene TRBJ2-3, with D possibly matching TRBD1 (5 bases). CDR3 size: 13 residues. V was cut by 6 bases and J by 4 bases, with 11 bases left in between. From germline, CDR1 is WNHNN and CDR2 SYGVQD (reference sequence). The CDR3 DNA follows: TGCGCCAGCAGCAGGGCCGGGTCAGATACGCAGTATTTT. Protein: CASSRAGSDTQYF.

A few counts support this clonotype. The chain is built from TRBV27 and TRBJ2-1; possibly TRBD2 for D (7 bases). The CDR3 consists of 15 residues. Trimming took 7 bases from V and 6 from J, leaving 19 bases between them. Germline-derived CDR1 and CDR2 are MNHEY and SMNVEV (reference sequence). CDR3 in DNA: TGTGCCAGCACTCACTCTCGGGGGGCCGTCAATGAGCAGTTCTTC. Its translation: CASTHSRGAVNEQFF.

As for this clonotype: This may be a read error, as it is one base from a much larger clone. The chain combines TRBV10-1 with TRBJ2-1, with 10 bases identical to TRBD2. This CDR3 region has 15 residues. Germline loops: CDR1 WNHNN, CDR2 SYGVQD (reference sequence). The CDR3 DNA sequence: TGCGCCAGCAGTGAACTAGCGGGACCCTACAATGGGCAGTTCTTC. Translating gives CASSELAGPYNGQFF.

This chain links TRBV6-1 with TRBJ2-1, with D perhaps assigned TRBD1 or TRBD2 (6 bases each). TRBJ2-7 explains the end of the DNA better; the J call may be wrong. From germline, CDR1 is MNHNS and CDR2 SASEGT. CDR3 length equals 16 residues. CDR3 protein: CASGEVGGRQSETQYF. The CDR3, as DNA: TGTGCCAGCGGGGAGGTAGGGGGACGGCAATCAGAGACGCAGTACTTC.

This clonotype counts as medium-sized. The chain recombines TRBV27 with TRBJ2-1; the D is unclear. The ends were cut back, 4 bases at V and 9 bases at J, with 4 bases in the middle. Germline values: CDR1 MNHEY, CDR2 SMNVEV (reference sequence). The CDR3 sequence is 10 residues long. For the CDR3, the DNA is TGTGCCAGCAGTTCGGTTGAGCAGTTCTTC. This translates into CASSSVEQFF.

This clonotype has at least ten counts. The gene calls are TRBV12-3 or TRBV12-4 and TRBJ2-1, with D perhaps matching TRBD1 (6 bases). The CDR3 is 14 amino acids. Trimming shortened V by 10 bases and J by 9 bases, and 22 bases separated the two germline ends. The CDR3 DNA sequence: TGTGCCATTCTACAGGGTTTTCGGGGTGGTGAGCAGTTCTTC. This translates into CAILQGFRGGEQFF.

To note about this clonotype: Mismatch with germline at one junction end may stem from a read error. The rearrangement joins TRBV6-1 to TRBJ2-3; D is possibly TRBD2 (5 bases). In germline, CDR1 is MNHNS, CDR2 SASEGT. The CDR3 has 13 amino acids. CDR3 coding DNA: TGTGCCAGCAGTCGGGAAAGCACAGAGACGCAGTACTTT. Its protein is CASSRESTETQYF.

This clonotype appeared a single time. The rearrangement uses TRBV6-5 and TRBJ2-3, with 7 nucleotides matching TRBD2. The DNA end is more similar to TRBJ2-5, so the J call may be wrong. The CDR3 loop spans 14 amino acids. From germline, CDR1 is MNHEY and CDR2 SVGAGI. This CDR3 reads CASSWSSGKETQYF. Here the CDR3 DNA reads TGTGCCAGCAGTTGGTCTAGCGGTAAAGAGACCCAGTACTTC.

Details on this clonotype: The conserved phenylalanine or tryptophan normally closing the CDR3 is absent here, so this likely arose from a read error. No DNA is shown, since the ends of the CDR3 on it are uncertain; the CDR3 is the one TCRdb lists. This chain uses TRBV10-1 with TRBJ2-5; the D segment call TRBD1 is taken from the table without a DNA check. 19 amino acids form the CDR3, both terminal residues included. Germline CDR1 WNHNN, CDR2 SYGVQD (reference sequence). The CDR3: CARKPPPGQWGPGKATQFS.

With respect to this clonotype: Mismatch with germline at one junction end may stem from a read error. This chain uses TRBV10-1 with TRBJ2-5, with 7 bases aligning to TRBD1. Germline V gene lookup returns CDR1 WNHNN and CDR2 SYGVQD (reference sequence). This CDR3 region has 17 residues. The CDR3 loop is CASSAGSRGLDPETQYF. The DNA of the CDR3 is TGCGCCAGCAGTGCGGGGTCTAGGGGGCTTGACCCAGAGACCCAGTATTTC.

This clonotype was found many times. The V call is TRBV6-5, the J call TRBJ2-1, with TRBD1 matching 7 bases. Judging by the DNA end, TRBJ2-7 fits better; the J call may be wrong. Per the germline V gene, CDR1 is MNHEY and CDR2 is SVGAGI. CDR3 length: 13 residues. CDR3 in amino acids: CASSFLQGREQYF. CDR3 in DNA: TGTGCCAGCAGTTTCCTACAGGGGCGCGAGCAGTACTTC.

This clonotype was detected ten times or more. This chain links TRBV5-6 with TRBJ2-7, with D perhaps matching TRBD1 (6 bases). This CDR3 spans 15 amino acids. Germline CDR1 is SGHDT and CDR2 is YYEEEE. Trimming removed 4 bases from V and 6 bases from J, with 20 bases in between. CDR3 region: CASSPRGTRLAEQYF. The CDR3 DNA is TGTGCCAGCAGCCCGAGGGGGACCAGACTGGCCGAGCAGTACTTC.

The CDR3 loop reads CAGRRGTDIQYF. The CDR3 coding sequence is TGTGCGGGGCGGAGAGGCACAGATATTCAGTATTTT. The genes are TRBV27 and TRBJ2-3, with a tentative D call TRBD1 (5 bases). The CDR3 runs to 12 residues. Germline CDR1 is MNHEY and CDR2 is SMNVEV (reference sequence).

The rearrangement joins TRBV25-1 to TRBJ2-5; TRBD1 or TRBD2 may be the D gene (5 bases each). CDR3 length equals 16 residues. V lost 2 bases, J lost 1 base, and 14 bases lay in between. The germline gives CDR1 MGHDK, CDR2 SYGVNS. The CDR3 nucleotides read TGTGCCAGCAGTGAAAGGGGACCCGGCCGCCAAGAGACCCAGTACTTC. Protein product: CASSERGPGRQETQYF.

The chain couples TRBV11-2 to TRBJ2-1; 9 bases are a match to TRBD2. Germline V gene sequence: CDR1 SGHAT, CDR2 FQNNGV. The V segment lost 5 bases and the J segment 8 bases; nucleotides outside the gene matches: 7. The CDR3 runs to 14 residues. The CDR3 is CASSVGTSRDEQFF. DNA for the CDR3: TGTGCCAGCAGCGTGGGGACTAGCAGGGATGAGCAGTTCTTC.

V is TRBV4-2 and J is TRBJ2-3, with 7 bases identical to TRBD2. The CDR3 is 15 residues long. Germline loops: CDR1 LGHNA, CDR2 YNFKEQ. Unmatched junction bases numbered 18, after V lost 9 bases and J lost 9 bases. The CDR3 nucleotides read TGTGCCAGGGGTGGCGGGGGAGGAGGGGAAGAGACGCAGTATTTT. Translating gives CARGGGGGGEETQYF.